The sequence of this T cell receptor (beta chain) was determined in a study of T-cell reconstitution after alpha-beta-depleted transplantation in children. Preparation of the TCRbeta library used unique molecular identifiers. TCRdb independently ran MiXCR on the PCR reads; one entry per CDR3 protein. Of just under 350,000 distinct CDR3 sequences listed, roughly 15% were seen once; the top ten hold around 41%. The CDR3 totals 13 residues. V lost 0 bases and J 6 bases, leaving 6 bases between the germline ends. The sequenced sample was PBMCs, mostly from graft donor cells, obtained 360 days after TCRalphabeta/CD19-depleted stem cell transplant. The gene calls are TRBV12-3 or TRBV12-4 and TRBJ2-4; TRBD2 is a possible D gene (6 bases). The receptor comes from a male patient between 2 and 15 years old who had a stem cell transplant for acute lymphoblastic leukemia, so the T cells may come from the graft donor. CDR3 DNA sequence: TGTGCCAGCAGTTTAGCTAGCGGAAACATTCAGTACTTC. It yields the protein CASSLASGNIQYF.